This entry describes one TCR beta chain. The data were obtained in a study of technical replicates of blood from four donors. Profiling relied on immunoSEQ multiplex PCR, and the TCRdb table lists in-frame clones only, not all of them. The table lists 55,000 to 80,000 clones, around 93% of them singletons. The CDR3 is made up of 16 amino acids. After removal of 4 bases from V and 2 bases from J, the junction contained 1 base not matched to a gene. Germline V gene sequence: CDR1 MDHEN, CDR2 SYDVKM. V is TRBV28 and J is TRBJ2-6; TRBD2 aligns across 11 bases. The source of this sequence is a human donor in good health. Sample: T cells isolated from PBMCs. Here the CDR3 reads CASSYSGRAGANVLTF. CDR3 in DNA: TGTGCCAGCAGTTATAGCGGGAGGGCTGGGGCCAACGTCCTGACTTTC.